Described below is a single T cell receptor beta chain sequence and its context. Its cognate antigen is unknown. The sample is drawn from a study of blood T cells in healthy people across ages. Study conclusions and caveats: When set beside aged donors, long-lived donors presented more naive CD4+ cells and higher diversity.

It was with a sample-barcoded 5' primer and a J-beta primer mix that a second PCR of roughly 7 to 12 cycles was run. TCRdb used MiXCR to reprocess the 5' RACE reads, holding one entry per CDR3 protein. This table has hundreds of thousands of distinct CDR3 sequences, 21% appearing once. Sequencing was carried out using blood. The sequence was obtained from a man aged 65 to 85 in good health.

CDR3: CSATGIQETQYF. CDR3 in DNA: TGCAGTGCTACGGGGATCCAAGAGACCCAGTACTTC. V and J are TRBV20-1 and TRBJ2-5, with a possible D match to TRBD2 (5 bases). In germline, CDR1 is DFQATT, CDR2 SNEGSKA (reference sequence). V lost 4 bases and J lost 1, with 7 bases in between. The CDR3 contains 12 residues.